This is a list of T cell receptor beta chains from one sample in a study of blood T cell repertoires in COVID-19. Sequencing was performed with immunoSEQ multiplex PCR; in TCRdb, only in-frame clones are kept and a portion is missing. The table has 71,000 or so clones, roughly 90% seen once. Sequences were obtained from peripheral blood. The receptor set was obtained from an older man in a cohort sampled during active COVID-19. CDR3s include the opening cysteine and the closing phenylalanine or tryptophan. The order of the fields is J gene, V gene, clone size, D gene, CDR3 protein, CDR3 DNA. A D gene is named only where the DNA matches it firmly. Not every row has a clone size; where given, it reads once, few, many or a size class.

>TRBJ2-1|TRBV6-2/TRBV6-3|once|TRBD2
CASSPAVLAGGPPRHEQFF
TGTGCCAGCAGCCCCGCGGTTTTAGCGGGGGGCCCCCCTAGGCATGAGCAGTTCTTC
>TRBJ2-5|TRBV15|.|.
CATSRDRSTGIETQYF
TGTGCCACCAGCAGAGATCGATCGACGGGGATCGAGACCCAGTACTTC
>TRBJ1-2|TRBV10-3|.|.
CAISESREVDSGYTF
TGTGCCATCAGTGAGTCCAGGGAAGTCGACTCTGGCTACACCTTC
>TRBJ2-3|TRBV6-5|once|TRBD2
CASSRGGGTDTQYF
TGTGCCAGCAGTAGGGGCGGGGGAACAGATACGCAGTATTTT
>TRBJ2-5|TRBV6-5|.|.
CASSMRQETQYF
TGTGCCAGCAGTATGAGGCAAGAGACCCAGTACTTC
>TRBJ2-3|TRBV18|.|TRBD2
CASSPRAAGLANTDTQYF
TGTGCCAGCTCACCAAGGGCAGCCGGACTAGCGAACACAGATACGCAGTATTTT
>TRBJ2-3|TRBV9|once|TRBD2
CASSALAGGTDTQYF
TGTGCCAGCAGCGCCCTAGCGGGGGGGACAGATACGCAGTATTTT
>TRBJ2-3|TRBV5-1|.|.
CASSLEGREADTQYF
TGCGCCAGCAGCTTGGAAGGCAGGGAAGCAGATACGCAGTATTTT
>TRBJ1-1|TRBV7-9|.|.
CASSPRQLMNTEAFF
TGTGCCAGCAGCCCGCGACAACTCATGAACACTGAAGCTTTCTTT
>TRBJ2-2|TRBV2|.|TRBD2
CASSSSGGANTGELFF
TGTGCCAGCAGTTCTAGCGGGGGAGCGAACACCGGGGAGCTGTTTTTT
>TRBJ1-2|TRBV6-5|.|TRBD1
CASSRTGEMGYTF
TGTGCCAGCAGTAGGACAGGGGAAATGGGCTACACCTTC
>TRBJ2-2|TRBV20-1|.|.
CSATDGSGERAGELFF
TGCAGTGCTACTGACGGGTCGGGGGAGCGGGCCGGGGAGCTGTTTTTT
>TRBJ1-5|TRBV27|.|.
CASSFIGRRGNQPQHF
TGTGCCAGCAGTTTCATAGGGCGCAGGGGCAATCAGCCCCAGCATTTT
>TRBJ1-2|TRBV29-1|.|TRBD1
CSVSTGGWSYTF
TGCAGCGTTTCGACAGGGGGCTGGAGCTACACCTTC
>TRBJ2-1|TRBV6-2/TRBV6-3|.|.
CASSYSDEQFF
TGTGCCAGCAGTTACTCCGATGAGCAGTTCTTC
>TRBJ1-5|TRBV6-1|.|.
CASSDAGGSQPQHF
TGTGCCAGCAGTGATGCAGGTGGGAGTCAGCCCCAGCATTTT
>TRBJ1-2|TRBV19|.|.
CASSILGGQGYGYTF
TGTGCCAGTAGTATACTGGGCGGCCAGGGGTATGGCTACACCTTC
>TRBJ1-2|TRBV27|.|.
CASSFGGDYGYTF
TGTGCCAGCAGTTTCGGAGGGGATTATGGCTACACCTTC
>TRBJ2-1|TRBV10-3|.|TRBD2
CAITVGGGANEQFF
TGTGCCATCACCGTGGGCGGGGGGGCCAATGAGCAGTTCTTC
>TRBJ2-5|TRBV15|.|TRBD1
CATSRGGQEETQYF
TGTGCCACCAGCAGAGGGGGACAGGAAGAGACCCAGTACTTC
>TRBJ1-4|TRBV27|.|TRBD1
CASRLVGTGKNEKLFF
TGTGCCAGCAGGCTAGTCGGGACAGGAAAGAATGAAAAACTGTTTTTT
>TRBJ2-5|TRBV2|.|.
CASSYRTETQYF
TGTGCCAGCAGCTATCGCACGGAGACCCAGTACTTC
>TRBJ2-3|TRBV9|.|TRBD2
CASSVGPSGSTDTQYF
TGTGCCAGCAGCGTAGGTCCTAGCGGGAGCACAGATACGCAGTATTTT
>TRBJ1-2|TRBV19|.|.
CASNTGIYGYTF
TGTGCCAGTAATACAGGGATCTATGGCTACACCTTC
>TRBJ2-2|TRBV7-9|once|TRBD1
CASGVQGLDTGELFF
TGTGCCAGCGGGGTACAGGGGCTGGACACCGGGGAGCTGTTTTTT
>TRBJ2-2|TRBV5-8|.|.
CASPRKELNTGELFF
TGTGCCAGCCCCCGAAAGGAGCTGAACACCGGGGAGCTGTTTTTT
>TRBJ1-2|TRBV4-1|.|TRBD1
CASSQTGDSANYGYTF
TGCGCCAGCAGCCAAACAGGGGATTCGGCTAACTATGGCTACACCTTC